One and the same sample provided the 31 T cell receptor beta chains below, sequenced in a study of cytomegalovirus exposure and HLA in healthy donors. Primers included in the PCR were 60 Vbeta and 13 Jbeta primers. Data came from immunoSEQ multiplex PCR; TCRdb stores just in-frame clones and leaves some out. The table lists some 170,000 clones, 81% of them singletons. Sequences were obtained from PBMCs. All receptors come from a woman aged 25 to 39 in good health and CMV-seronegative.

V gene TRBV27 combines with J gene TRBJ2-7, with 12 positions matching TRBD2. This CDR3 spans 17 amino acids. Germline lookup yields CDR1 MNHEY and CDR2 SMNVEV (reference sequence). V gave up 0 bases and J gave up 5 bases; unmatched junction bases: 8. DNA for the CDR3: TGTGCCAGCAGTTTATCTCTAGCGGGAGGGCCTCGGAACGAGCAGTACTTC. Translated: CASSLSLAGGPRNEQYF.

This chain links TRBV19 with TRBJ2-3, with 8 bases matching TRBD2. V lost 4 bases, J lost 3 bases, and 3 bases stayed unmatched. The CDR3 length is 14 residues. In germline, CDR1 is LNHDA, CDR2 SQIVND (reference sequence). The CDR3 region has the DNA TGTGCCAGTAGTAGCGGGAGGCGGACAGATACGCAGTATTTT. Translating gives CASSSGRRTDTQYF. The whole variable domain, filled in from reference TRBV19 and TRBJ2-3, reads DGGITQSPKYLFRKEGQNVTLSCEQNLNHDAMYWYRQDPGQGLRLIYYSQIVNDFQKGDIAEGYSVSREKKESFPLTVTSAQKNPTAFYLCASSSGRRTDTQYFGPGTRLTVL.

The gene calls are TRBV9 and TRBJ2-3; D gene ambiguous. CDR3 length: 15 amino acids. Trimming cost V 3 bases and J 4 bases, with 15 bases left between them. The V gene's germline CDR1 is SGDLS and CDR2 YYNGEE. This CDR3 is CASSARDLAADTQYF. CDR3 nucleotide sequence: TGTGCCAGCAGCGCCCGAGACTTAGCCGCAGATACGCAGTATTTT.

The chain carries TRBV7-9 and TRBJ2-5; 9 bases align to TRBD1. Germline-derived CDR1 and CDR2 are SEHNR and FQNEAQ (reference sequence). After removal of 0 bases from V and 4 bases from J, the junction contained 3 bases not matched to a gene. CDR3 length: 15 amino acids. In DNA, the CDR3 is TGTGCCAGCAGCTTAGCAGGACAGGGGTTAGAGACCCAGTACTTC. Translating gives CASSLAGQGLETQYF.

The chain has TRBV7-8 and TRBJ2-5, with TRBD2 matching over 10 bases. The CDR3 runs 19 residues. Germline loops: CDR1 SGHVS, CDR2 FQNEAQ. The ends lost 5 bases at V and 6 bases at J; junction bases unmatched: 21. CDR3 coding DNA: TGTGCCAGCAGCGGACCCACGGGAAGCGGGAGGGACCGCATGAAGACCCAGTACTTC. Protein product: CASSGPTGSGRDRMKTQYF.

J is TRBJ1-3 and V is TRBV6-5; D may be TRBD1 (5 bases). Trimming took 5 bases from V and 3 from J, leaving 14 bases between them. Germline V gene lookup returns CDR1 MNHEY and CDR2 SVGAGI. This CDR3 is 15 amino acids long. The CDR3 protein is CASSLGLSIGNTIYF. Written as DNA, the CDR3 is TGTGCCAGCAGTCTGGGACTAAGCATTGGAAACACCATATATTTT.

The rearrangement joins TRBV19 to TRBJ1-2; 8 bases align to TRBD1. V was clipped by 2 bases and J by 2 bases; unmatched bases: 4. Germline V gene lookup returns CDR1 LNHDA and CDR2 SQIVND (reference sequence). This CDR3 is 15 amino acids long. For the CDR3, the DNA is TGTGCCAGTAGTATAAGGACAGGGTTGAACTATGGCTACACCTTC. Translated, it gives CASSIRTGLNYGYTF. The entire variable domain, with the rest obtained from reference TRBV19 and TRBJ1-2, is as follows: DGGITQSPKYLFRKEGQNVTLSCEQNLNHDAMYWYRQDPGQGLRLIYYSQIVNDFQKGDIAEGYSVSREKKESFPLTVTSAQKNPTAFYLCASSIRTGLNYGYTFGSGTRLTVV.

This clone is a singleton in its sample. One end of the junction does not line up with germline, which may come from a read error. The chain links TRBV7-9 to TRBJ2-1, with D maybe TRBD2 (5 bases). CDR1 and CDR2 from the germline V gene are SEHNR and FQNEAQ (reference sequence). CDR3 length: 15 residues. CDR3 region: CSSSLVLRGNNEQFF. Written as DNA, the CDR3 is TGTTCCAGCAGCTTAGTCCTTCGGGGAAACAATGAGCAGTTCTTC.

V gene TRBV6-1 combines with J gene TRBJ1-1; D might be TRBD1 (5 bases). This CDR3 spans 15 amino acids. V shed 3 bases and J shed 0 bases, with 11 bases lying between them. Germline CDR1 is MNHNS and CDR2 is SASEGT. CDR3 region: CASSDPDTMNTEAFF. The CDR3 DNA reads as TGTGCCAGCAGTGACCCGGACACCATGAACACTGAAGCTTTCTTT.

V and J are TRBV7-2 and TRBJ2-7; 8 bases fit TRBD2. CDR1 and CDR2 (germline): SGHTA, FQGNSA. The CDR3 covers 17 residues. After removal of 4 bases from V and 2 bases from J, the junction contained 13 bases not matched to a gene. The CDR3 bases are TGTGCCAGCAGCTCCCCGATAGCGGGGAAGCAAACCTACGAGCAGTACTTC. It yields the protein CASSSPIAGKQTYEQYF.

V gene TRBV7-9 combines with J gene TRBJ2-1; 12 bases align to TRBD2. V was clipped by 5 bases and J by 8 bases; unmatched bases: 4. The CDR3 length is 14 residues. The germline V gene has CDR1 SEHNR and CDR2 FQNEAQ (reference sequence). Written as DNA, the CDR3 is TGTGCCAGCAGCCGTGGACTAGCGGGATATGAGCAGTTCTTC. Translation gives CASSRGLAGYEQFF. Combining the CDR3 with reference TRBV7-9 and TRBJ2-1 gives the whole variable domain DTGVSQNPRHKITKRGQNVTFRCDPISEHNRLYWYRQTLGQGPEFLTYFQNEAQLEKSRLLSDRFSAERPKGSFSTLEIQRTEQGDSAMYLCASSRGLAGYEQFFGPGTRLTVL.

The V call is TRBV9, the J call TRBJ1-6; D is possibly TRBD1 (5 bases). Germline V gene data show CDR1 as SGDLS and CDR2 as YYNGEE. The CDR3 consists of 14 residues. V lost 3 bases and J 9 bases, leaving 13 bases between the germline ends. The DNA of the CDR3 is TGTGCCAGCAGCGCGAGCAGGGTTGGTTCACCCCTCCACTTT. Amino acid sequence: CASSASRVGSPLHF. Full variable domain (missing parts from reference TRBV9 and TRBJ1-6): DSGVTQTPKHLITATGQRVTLRCSPRSGDLSVYWYQQSLDQGLQFLIQYYNGEERAKGNILERFSAQQFPDLHSELNLSSLELGDSALYFCASSASRVGSPLHFGNGTRLTVT.

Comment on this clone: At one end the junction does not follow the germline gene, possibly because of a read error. The CDR3 DNA reads TGTGCCACCGCCGACCAAGCCGTTAAGAACAGTCAGTACTTC. Residues: CATADQAVKNSQYF. V usage is TRBV15 and J usage is TRBJ2-4; no clear D. The CDR3 loop spans 14 amino acids. Germline V CDR1 and CDR2: LNHNV, YYDKDF (reference sequence).

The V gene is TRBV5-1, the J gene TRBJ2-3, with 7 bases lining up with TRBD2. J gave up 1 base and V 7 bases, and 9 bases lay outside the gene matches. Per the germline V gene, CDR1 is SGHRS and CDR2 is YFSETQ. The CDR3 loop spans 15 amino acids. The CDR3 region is CASFGASGRTDTQYF. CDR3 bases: TGCGCCAGCTTCGGGGCTAGCGGCCGCACAGATACGCAGTATTTT.

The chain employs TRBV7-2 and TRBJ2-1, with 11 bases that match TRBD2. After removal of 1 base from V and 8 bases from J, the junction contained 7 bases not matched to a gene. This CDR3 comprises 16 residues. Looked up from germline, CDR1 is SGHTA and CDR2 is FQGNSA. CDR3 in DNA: TGTGCCAGCAGCTTAGGATTAGCGGGGGGGCAGCATGAGCAGTTCTTC. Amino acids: CASSLGLAGGQHEQFF.

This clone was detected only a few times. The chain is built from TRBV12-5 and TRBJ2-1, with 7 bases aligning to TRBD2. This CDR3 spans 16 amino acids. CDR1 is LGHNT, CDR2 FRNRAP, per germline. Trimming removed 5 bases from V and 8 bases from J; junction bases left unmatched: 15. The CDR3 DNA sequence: TGTGCTAGTGGTACTTCCCCCCGGACTAGATACCATGAGCAGTTCTTC. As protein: CASGTSPRTRYHEQFF.

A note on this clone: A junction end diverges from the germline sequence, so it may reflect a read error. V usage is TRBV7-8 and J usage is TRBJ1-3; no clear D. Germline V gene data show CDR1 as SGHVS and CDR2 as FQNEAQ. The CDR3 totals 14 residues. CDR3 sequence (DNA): TGTGCCAGCAGCCCCCCAGACTCTGGAAACGCCATATATTTT. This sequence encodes CASSPPDSGNAIYF.

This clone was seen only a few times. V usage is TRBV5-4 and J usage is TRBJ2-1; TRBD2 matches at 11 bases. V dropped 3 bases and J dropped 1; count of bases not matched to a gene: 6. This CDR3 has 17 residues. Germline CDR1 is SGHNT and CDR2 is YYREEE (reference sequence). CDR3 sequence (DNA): TGTGCCAGCAGCTCGCAACTAGCGGGAGATTCCTACAATGAGCAGTTCTTC. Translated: CASSSQLAGDSYNEQFF.

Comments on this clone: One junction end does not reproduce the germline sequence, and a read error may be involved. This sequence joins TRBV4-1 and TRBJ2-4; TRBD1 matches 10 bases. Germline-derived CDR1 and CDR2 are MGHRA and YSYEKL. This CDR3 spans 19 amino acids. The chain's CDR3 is CASSLHDRGRVLAKNSQYF. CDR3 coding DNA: TGCGCCAGCAGCCTTCACGACAGGGGGCGCGTGCTAGCCAAAAACAGTCAGTACTTC.

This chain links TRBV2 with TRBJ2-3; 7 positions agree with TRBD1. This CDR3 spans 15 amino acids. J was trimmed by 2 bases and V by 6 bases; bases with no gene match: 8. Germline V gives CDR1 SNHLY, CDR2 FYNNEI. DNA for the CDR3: TGTGCCAGCAGCGCCAGGGGACAGACCACAGATACGCAGTATTTT. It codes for CASSARGQTTDTQYF.

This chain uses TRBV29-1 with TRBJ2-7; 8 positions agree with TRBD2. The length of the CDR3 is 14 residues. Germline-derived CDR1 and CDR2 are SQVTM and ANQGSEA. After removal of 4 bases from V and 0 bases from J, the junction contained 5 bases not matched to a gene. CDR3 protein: CSVGAGGSSYEQYF. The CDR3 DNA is TGCAGCGTTGGGGCGGGGGGCTCCTCCTACGAGCAGTACTTC.

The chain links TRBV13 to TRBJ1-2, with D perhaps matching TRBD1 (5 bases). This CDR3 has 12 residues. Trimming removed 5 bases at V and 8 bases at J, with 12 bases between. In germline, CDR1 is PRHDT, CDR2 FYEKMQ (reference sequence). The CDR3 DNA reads TGTGCCAGCAGCAGCCGGGGGGGAGGCTACACCTTC. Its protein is CASSSRGGGYTF.

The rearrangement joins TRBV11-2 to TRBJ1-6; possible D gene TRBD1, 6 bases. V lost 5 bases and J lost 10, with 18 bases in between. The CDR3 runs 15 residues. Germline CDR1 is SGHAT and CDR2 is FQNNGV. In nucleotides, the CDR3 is TGTGCCAGCAGCCTCTCGACAGGCGAGGTGTCACCCCTCCACTTT. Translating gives CASSLSTGEVSPLHF. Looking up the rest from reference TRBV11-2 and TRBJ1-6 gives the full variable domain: EAGVAQSPRYKIIEKRQSVAFWCNPISGHATLYWYQQILGQGPKLLIQFQNNGVVDDSQLPKDRFSAERLKGVDSTLKIQPAKLEDSAVYLCASSLSTGEVSPLHFGNGTRLTVT.

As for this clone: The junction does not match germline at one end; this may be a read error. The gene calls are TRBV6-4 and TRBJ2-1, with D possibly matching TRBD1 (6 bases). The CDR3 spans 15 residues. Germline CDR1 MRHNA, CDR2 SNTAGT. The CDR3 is CASRSGAGEFSGLVF. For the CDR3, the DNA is TGTGCCAGCAGATCCGGGGCAGGGGAGTTTTCGGGGCTGGTCTTC.

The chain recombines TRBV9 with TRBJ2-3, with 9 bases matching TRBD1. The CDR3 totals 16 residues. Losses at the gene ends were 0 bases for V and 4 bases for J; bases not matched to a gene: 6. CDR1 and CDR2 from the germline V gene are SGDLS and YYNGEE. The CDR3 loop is CASSVADRGSPDTQYF. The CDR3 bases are TGTGCCAGCAGCGTAGCTGACAGGGGGAGCCCAGATACGCAGTATTTT.

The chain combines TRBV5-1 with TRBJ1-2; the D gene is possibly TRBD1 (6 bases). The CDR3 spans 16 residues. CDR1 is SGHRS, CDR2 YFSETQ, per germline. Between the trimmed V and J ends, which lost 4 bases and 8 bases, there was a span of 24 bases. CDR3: CASSKIPGQGPRGYTF. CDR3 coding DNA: TGCGCCAGCAGCAAGATTCCGGGACAAGGGCCTCGGGGCTACACCTTC.

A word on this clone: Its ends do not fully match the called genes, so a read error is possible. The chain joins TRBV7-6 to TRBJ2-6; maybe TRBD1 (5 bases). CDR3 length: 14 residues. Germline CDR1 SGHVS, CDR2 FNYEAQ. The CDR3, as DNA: TGTGCCAGCAGCCCAAGCCCTGGGGCCAACGGCCTGACTTTC. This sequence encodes CASSPSPGANGLTF.

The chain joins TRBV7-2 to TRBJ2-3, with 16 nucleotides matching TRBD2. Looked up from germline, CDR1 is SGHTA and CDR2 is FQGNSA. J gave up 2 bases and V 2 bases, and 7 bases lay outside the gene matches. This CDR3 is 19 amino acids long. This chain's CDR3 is CASSLTGTSGGAFTDTQYF. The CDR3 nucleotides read TGTGCCAGCAGCTTAACCGGGACTAGCGGGGGGGCCTTCACAGATACGCAGTATTTT.

Written as DNA, the CDR3 is TGTGCCAGTAGTCCCGACCACAGGGGGCCCCAGCATTTT. It codes for CASSPDHRGPQHF. The rearrangement joins TRBV19 to TRBJ1-5; 7 nucleotides agree with TRBD1. The V and J ends lost 5 bases and 9 bases, in that order; junction bases with no gene match: 7. The CDR3 is 13 amino acids. Germline values: CDR1 LNHDA, CDR2 SQIVND (reference sequence).

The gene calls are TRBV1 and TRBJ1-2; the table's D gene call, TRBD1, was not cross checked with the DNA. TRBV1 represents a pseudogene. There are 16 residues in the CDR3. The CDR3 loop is CTSSQDDREVSYGYTF. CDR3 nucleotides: TGCACCAGCAGTCAAGACGACAGGGAGGTTAGCTATGGCTACACCTTC.

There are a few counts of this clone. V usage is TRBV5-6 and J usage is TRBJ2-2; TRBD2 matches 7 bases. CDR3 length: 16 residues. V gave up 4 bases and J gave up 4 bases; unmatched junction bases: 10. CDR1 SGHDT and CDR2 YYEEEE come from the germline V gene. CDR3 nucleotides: TGTGCCAGCAGCCTGGAGGGAGGGCTCGGCACCGGGGAGCTGTTTTTT. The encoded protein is CASSLEGGLGTGELFF.